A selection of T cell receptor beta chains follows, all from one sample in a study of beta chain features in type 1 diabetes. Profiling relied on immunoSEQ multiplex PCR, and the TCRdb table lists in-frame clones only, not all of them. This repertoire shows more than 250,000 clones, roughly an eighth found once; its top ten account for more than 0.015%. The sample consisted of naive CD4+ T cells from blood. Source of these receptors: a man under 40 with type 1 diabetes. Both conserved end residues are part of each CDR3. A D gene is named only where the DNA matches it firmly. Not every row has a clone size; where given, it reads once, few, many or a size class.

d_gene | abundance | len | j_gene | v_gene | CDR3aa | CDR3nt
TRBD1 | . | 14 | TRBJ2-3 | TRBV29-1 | CSVDVQGVLDTQYF | TGCAGCGTTGACGTACAGGGGGTATTAGATACGCAGTATTTT
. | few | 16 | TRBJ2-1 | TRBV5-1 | CASSLTPGEGYNEQFF | TGCGCCAGCAGCTTGACCCCAGGGGAAGGCTACAATGAGCAGTTCTTC
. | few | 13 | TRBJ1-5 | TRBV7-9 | CASSNTGNQPQHF | TGTGCCAGCAGCAACACAGGGAATCAGCCCCAGCATTTT
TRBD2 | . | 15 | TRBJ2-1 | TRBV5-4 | CASSTTGTSSNEQFF | TGTGCCAGCAGCACGACCGGGACTAGTTCCAATGAGCAGTTCTTC
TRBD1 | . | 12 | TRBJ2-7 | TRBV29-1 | CSVEGDSLEQYF | TGCAGCGTTGAAGGGGACAGCCTGGAGCAGTACTTC
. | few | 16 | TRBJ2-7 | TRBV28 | CASSFPGIQLTYEQYF | TGTGCCAGCAGTTTCCCCGGGATTCAATTAACCTACGAGCAGTACTTC
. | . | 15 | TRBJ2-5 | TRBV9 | CASSVDPAAKETQYF | TGTGCCAGCAGCGTAGACCCCGCTGCGAAAGAGACCCAGTACTTC
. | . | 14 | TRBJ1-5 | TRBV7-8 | CASSLPQSNQPQHF | TGTGCCAGCAGCTTACCCCAGAGCAATCAGCCCCAGCATTTT
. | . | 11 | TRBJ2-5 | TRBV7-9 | CASSISQAQYF | TGTGCCAGCAGCATTTCACAGGCCCAGTACTTC
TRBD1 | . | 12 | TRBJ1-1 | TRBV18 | CASCAGGNEAFF | TGTGCCAGCTGCGCAGGGGGCAATGAAGCTTTCTTT
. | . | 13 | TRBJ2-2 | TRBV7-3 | CASSSSFTGELFF | TGTGCCAGCAGCTCTAGCTTTACCGGGGAGCTGTTTTTT
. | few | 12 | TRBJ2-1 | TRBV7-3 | CASSFIGDEQFF | TGTGCCAGCAGCTTTATAGGGGATGAGCAGTTCTTC
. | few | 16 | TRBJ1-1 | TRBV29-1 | CSVVVGSGRPNTEAFF | TGCAGCGTTGTGGTAGGGAGCGGACGGCCGAACACTGAAGCTTTCTTT
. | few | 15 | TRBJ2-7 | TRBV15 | CATSRDAGRTYEQYF | TGTGCCACCAGCAGAGATGCGGGTCGAACCTACGAGCAGTACTTC
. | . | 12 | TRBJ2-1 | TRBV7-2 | CASSYHTGYEFF | TGTGCCAGCAGCTACCATACAGGGTATGAGTTCTTC
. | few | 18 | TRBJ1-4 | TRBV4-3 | CASSQEAGLVEIPEKLFF | TGCGCCAGCAGCCAAGAGGCAGGGTTGGTCGAGATCCCTGAAAAACTGTTTTTT
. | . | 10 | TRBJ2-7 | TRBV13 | CASLRHEQYF | TGTGCCAGCTTGCGGCACGAGCAGTACTTC
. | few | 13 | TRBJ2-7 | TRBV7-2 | CASSPGHSYEQYF | TGTGCCAGCAGCCCAGGACACTCCTACGAGCAGTACTTC
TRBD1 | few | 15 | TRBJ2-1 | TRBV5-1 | CASSWTGGSFFEQFF | TGCGCCAGCAGCTGGACAGGGGGCTCGTTCTTTGAGCAGTTCTTC
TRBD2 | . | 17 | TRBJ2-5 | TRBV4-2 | CASSQGRGRARGETQYF | TGTGCCAGCAGCCAAGGGCGCGGGAGGGCCAGGGGAGAGACCCAGTACTTC
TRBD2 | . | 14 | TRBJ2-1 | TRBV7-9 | CASSPSGSHNEQFF | TGTGCCAGCAGCCCGAGCGGGAGCCACAATGAGCAGTTCTTC
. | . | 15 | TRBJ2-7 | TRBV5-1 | CASSRTGGQAYEQYF | TGCGCCAGCAGCAGGACGGGGGGACAGGCCTACGAGCAGTACTTC
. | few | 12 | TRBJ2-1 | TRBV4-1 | CASSQDVGEQFF | TGCGCCAGCAGCCAAGACGTCGGTGAGCAGTTCTTC
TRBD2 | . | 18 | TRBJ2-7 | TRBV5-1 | CASSSQGGLAESSYEQYF | TGCGCCAGCAGCTCACAGGGTGGACTAGCGGAAAGTTCCTACGAGCAGTACTTC
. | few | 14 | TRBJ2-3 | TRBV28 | CASRPSTPTDTQYF | TGTGCCAGCAGGCCCTCGACACCCACAGATACGCAGTATTTT
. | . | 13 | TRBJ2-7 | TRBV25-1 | CASRGAGRGEQYF | TGTGCCAGCCGGGGGGCAGGGAGGGGCGAGCAGTACTTC
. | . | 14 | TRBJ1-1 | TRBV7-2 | CASSAGAWNTEAFF | TGTGCCAGCAGCGCAGGGGCGTGGAACACTGAAGCTTTCTTT
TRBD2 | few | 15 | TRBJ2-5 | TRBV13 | CASSSNLAGGETQYF | TGTGCCAGCAGCTCGAATTTAGCGGGAGGGGAGACCCAGTACTTC
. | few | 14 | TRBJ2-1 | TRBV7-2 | CASSLESTYNEQFF | TGTGCCAGCAGCTTAGAGAGTACCTACAATGAGCAGTTCTTC
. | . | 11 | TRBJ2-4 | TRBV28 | CASVSSGIQYF | TGTGCCAGCGTCTCTTCAGGCATTCAGTACTTC
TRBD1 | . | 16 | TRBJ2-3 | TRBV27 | CASKRDRGHLTDTQYF | TGTGCCAGCAAGCGAGACAGGGGGCATCTGACAGATACGCAGTATTTT
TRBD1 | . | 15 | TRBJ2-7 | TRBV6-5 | CASSGPGQGIYEQYF | TGTGCCAGCAGTGGACCGGGACAGGGAATTTACGAGCAGTACTTC
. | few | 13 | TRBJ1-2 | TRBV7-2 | CASSQDSIYGYTF | TGTGCCAGCAGCCAAGATAGCATTTATGGCTACACCTTC
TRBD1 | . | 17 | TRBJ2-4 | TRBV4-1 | CASSQGMTGAVRAIQYF | TGCGCCAGCAGCCAAGGAATGACAGGGGCGGTGCGGGCCATTCAGTACTTC
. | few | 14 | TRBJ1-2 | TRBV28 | CATGVRSPNYGYTF | TGTGCCACCGGGGTCAGATCTCCTAACTATGGCTACACCTTC
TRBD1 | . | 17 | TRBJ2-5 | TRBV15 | CATSRANQGALSETQYF | TGTGCCACCAGCAGAGCTAACCAGGGGGCGCTTTCGGAGACCCAGTACTTC
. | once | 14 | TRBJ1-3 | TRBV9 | CASSVTYSGNTIYF | TGTGCCAGCAGCGTAACCTACTCTGGAAACACCATATATTTT
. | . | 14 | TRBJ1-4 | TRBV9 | CASSPRVANEKLFF | TGTGCCAGCAGCCCCCGTGTGGCAAATGAAAAACTGTTTTTT
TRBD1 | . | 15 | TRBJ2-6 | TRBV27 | CASGQGATGANVLTF | TGTGCCAGCGGACAGGGGGCGACTGGGGCCAACGTCCTGACTTTC
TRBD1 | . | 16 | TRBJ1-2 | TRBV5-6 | CASSLQGANTDYGYTF | TGTGCCAGCAGCTTGCAGGGGGCTAACACTGACTATGGCTACACCTTC
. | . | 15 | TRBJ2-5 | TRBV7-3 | CASSLGGANQETQYF | TGTGCCAGCAGCTTAGGGGGGGCAAACCAAGAGACCCAGTACTTC
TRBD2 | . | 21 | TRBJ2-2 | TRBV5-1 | CASSHPPGLAGHTGRTGELFF | TGCGCCAGCAGCCACCCCCCGGGACTAGCGGGACACACTGGGAGGACCGGGGAGCTGTTTTTT
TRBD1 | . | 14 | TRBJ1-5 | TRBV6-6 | CASSRDSDNQPQHF | TGTGCCAGCAGCAGGGACAGCGATAATCAGCCCCAGCATTTT
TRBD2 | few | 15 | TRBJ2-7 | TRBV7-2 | CASSLSREGLYEQYF | TGTGCCAGCAGCTTATCGCGGGAGGGTCTGTACGAGCAGTACTTC
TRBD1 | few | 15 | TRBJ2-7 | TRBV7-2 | CASSLARGSSYEQYF | TGTGCCAGCAGCTTAGCCAGGGGGAGCTCCTACGAGCAGTACTTC
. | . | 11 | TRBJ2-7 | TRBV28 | CASSSPYEQYF | TGTGCCAGCAGCTCGCCCTACGAGCAGTACTTC
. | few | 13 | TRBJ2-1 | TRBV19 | CASSKGTVRGQFF | TGTGCCAGTAGTAAAGGGACAGTGCGGGGACAGTTCTTC
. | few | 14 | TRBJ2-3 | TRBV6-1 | CGGSELTSTDTQYF | TGTGGTGGTAGCGAGCTTACTAGCACAGATACGCAGTATTTT
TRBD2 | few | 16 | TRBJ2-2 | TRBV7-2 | CASRYGTSGRTGELFF | TGTGCCAGCAGATACGGGACTAGCGGGAGAACCGGGGAGCTGTTTTTT
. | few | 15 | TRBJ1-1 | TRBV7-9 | CASSTLRVGNTEAFF | TGTGCCAGCAGTACTCTACGTGTCGGGAACACTGAAGCTTTCTTT
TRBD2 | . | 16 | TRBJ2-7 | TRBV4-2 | CASSQEGTSGRYEQYF | TGTGCCAGCAGCCAAGAAGGGACTAGCGGGAGATACGAGCAGTACTTC
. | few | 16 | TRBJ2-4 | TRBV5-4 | CASSQETGAAKNIQYF | TGTGCCAGCAGCCAAGAAACAGGCGCTGCCAAAAACATTCAGTACTTC
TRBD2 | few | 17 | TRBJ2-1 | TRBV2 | CASRGLAGGPARSEQFF | TGTGCCAGCAGGGGACTAGCGGGAGGGCCGGCGCGGAGTGAGCAGTTCTTC
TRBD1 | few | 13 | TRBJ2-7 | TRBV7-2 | CASSPGQFYEQYF | TGTGCCAGCAGCCCGGGACAGTTCTACGAGCAGTACTTC
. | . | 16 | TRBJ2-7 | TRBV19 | CASSKGSGGTYGEQYF | TGTGCCAGTAGTAAGGGATCAGGAGGAACCTACGGGGAGCAGTACTTC
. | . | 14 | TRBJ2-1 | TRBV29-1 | CSVLNPSSYNEQFF | TGCAGCGTCCTTAACCCGAGCTCCTACAATGAGCAGTTCTTC
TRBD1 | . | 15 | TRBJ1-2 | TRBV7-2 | CASSSSWTGEGGYTF | TGTGCCAGCAGCTCCAGTTGGACAGGGGAAGGTGGCTACACCTTC
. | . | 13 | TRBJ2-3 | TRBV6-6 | CASSRRLTDTQYF | TGTGCCAGCAGTCGCCGACTCACAGATACGCAGTATTTT
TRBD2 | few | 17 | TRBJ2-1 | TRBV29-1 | CSVSGTSESSSYNEQFF | TGCAGCGTTTCCGGGACTAGCGAATCTAGCTCCTACAATGAGCAGTTCTTC